The clone carrying this T cell receptor (beta chain) was recorded a few times. The V gene's germline CDR1 is MNHEY and CDR2 SMNVEV (reference sequence). Deletions cut 2 bases from V and 1 base from J, with 7 bases between. The CDR3 extends over 14 amino acids. This sample is part of a study of T cell repertoires in cytomegalovirus infection. Study at large: Indications of both CMV infection and matching HLA type were provided by public TCR beta signatures.

A single record per CDR3 protein comes from TCRdb applying MiXCR to the reads. The sample holds a few hundred thousand distinct CDR3 sequences, around 27% seen once. Sequencing was done on a sample of PBMCs. The sequence derives from a human donor in good health (CMV status not recorded). Some clones in this sample may be carry-over from other donors' samples. The chain joins TRBV27 to TRBJ2-3; D is ambiguous. The CDR3 DNA sequence: TGTGCCAGCAGTTTAGTCATCCGCACAGATACGCAGTATTTT. Translated, it gives CASSLVIRTDTQYF.